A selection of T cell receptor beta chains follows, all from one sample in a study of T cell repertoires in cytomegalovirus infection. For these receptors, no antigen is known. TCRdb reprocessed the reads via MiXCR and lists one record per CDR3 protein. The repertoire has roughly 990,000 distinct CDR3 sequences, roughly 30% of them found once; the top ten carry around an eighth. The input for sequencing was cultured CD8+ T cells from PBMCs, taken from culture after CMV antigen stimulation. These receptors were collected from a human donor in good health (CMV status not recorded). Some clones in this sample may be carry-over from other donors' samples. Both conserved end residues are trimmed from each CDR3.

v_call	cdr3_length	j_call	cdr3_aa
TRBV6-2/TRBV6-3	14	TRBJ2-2	ASSQPLAGYAGELF
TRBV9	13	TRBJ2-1	ASSEGGSSYNEQF
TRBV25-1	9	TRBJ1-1	ASRARAEAF
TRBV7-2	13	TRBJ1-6	ASRGKDRRNSPLH
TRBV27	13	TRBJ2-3	ASSQWAGSTDTQY
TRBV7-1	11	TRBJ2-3	ASRPGGMDTQY
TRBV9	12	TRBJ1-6	ASSVTSYNSPLH
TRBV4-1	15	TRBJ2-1	ASSGTDGGISYNEQF
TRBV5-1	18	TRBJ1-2	ASSLALSTFGQAKEHGYT
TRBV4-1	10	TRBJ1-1	ASSQDGQDHL
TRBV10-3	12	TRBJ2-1	AISGQGPYNEQF
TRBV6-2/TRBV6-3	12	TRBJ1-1	ASSYGQGWTEAF
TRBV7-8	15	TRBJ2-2	ASSLVRGSTYTGELF
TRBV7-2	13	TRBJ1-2	ASSRTGSSVDGYT
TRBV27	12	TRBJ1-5	ASRPRESNQPQH
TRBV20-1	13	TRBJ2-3	SATQAGGWTDTQY
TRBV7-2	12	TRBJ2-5	ASSPTSGGQTQY
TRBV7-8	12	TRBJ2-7	ASSLHPGSYEQY
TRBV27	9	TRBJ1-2	ASWGINGYT
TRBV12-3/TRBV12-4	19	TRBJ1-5	ASSTNQGAPNHPYSNQPQH
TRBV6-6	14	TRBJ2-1	ASSYLGGSSYNEQF
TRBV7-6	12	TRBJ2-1	ASSMVRLVDEQF
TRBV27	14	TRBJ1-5	ASSLGPGGINQPQH
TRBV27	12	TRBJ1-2	ASSFAAANYGYT
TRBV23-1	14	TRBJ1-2	ASSQMLTGEGYGYT
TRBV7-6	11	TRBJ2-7	ASSLEPSGGWY
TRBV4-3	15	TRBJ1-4	ASSQEGQGATNEKLF
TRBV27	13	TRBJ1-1	ASSILGSQNTEAF
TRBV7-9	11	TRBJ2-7	ASSPPTGLEQY
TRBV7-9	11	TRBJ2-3	ASSAPSWYTQY
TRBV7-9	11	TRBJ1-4	ASSETTNEKLF
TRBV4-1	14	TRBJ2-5	ASSQDKQGAGETQY
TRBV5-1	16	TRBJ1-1	ASSLPPDRGTLNTEAF
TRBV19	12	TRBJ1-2	ASSPTGLPNGYT
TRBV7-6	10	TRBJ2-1	ASSWDGNEQF
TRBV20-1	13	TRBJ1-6	SARDLGQGNSPLH
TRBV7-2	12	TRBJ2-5	ASSSRDREETQY
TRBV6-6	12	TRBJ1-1	ASTVTRGRTEAF
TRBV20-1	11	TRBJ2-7	SARLAGWYEQY
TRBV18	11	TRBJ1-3	ASSRDRGNTIY
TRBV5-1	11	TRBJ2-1	ASSLRVFDEQF
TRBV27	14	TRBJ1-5	ASSLGGAGANQPQH